This is a list of T cell receptor beta chains from one sample in a study of cytomegalovirus exposure and HLA in healthy donors. Method: immunoSEQ multiplex PCR; TCRdb's copy keeps in-frame clones and lacks some. In the table there are about 170,000 clones, about four fifths of which are singletons. The material sequenced was PBMCs. The origin of the receptors is a woman aged 50 to 65 in good health and CMV-seronegative. CDR3s include the opening cysteine and the closing phenylalanine or tryptophan. The order of the fields is D gene, J gene, clone size, V gene, CDR3 protein, CDR3 DNA. The D gene is left open where the match is weak. A clone size is listed for some rows: how often the clone was seen (once, few, many), or a class if it is expanded.

D gene: .
J gene: TRBJ1-3
clone size: .
V gene: TRBV6-1
CDR3 protein: CASRSPGVGNTIYF
CDR3 DNA: TGTGCCAGCAGGAGCCCCGGGGTTGGAAACACCATATATTTT

D gene: TRBD1
J gene: TRBJ1-3
clone size: .
V gene: TRBV7-9
CDR3 protein: CASSTGTDSGNTIYF
CDR3 DNA: TGTGCCAGCAGCACCGGGACAGACTCTGGAAACACCATATATTTT

D gene: .
J gene: TRBJ2-7
clone size: .
V gene: TRBV5-1
CDR3 protein: CASSFRSGIYEQYF
CDR3 DNA: TGCGCCAGCAGCTTCCGATCAGGGATCTACGAGCAGTACTTC

D gene: .
J gene: TRBJ1-4
clone size: .
V gene: TRBV14
CDR3 protein: CASSQGRAGEKLFF
CDR3 DNA: TGTGCCAGCAGCCAAGGGAGGGCGGGTGAAAAACTGTTTTTT

D gene: .
J gene: TRBJ2-5
clone size: .
V gene: TRBV19
CDR3 protein: CASSIDLWAYQETQYF
CDR3 DNA: TGTGCCAGTAGTATAGATCTTTGGGCCTACCAAGAGACCCAGTACTTC

D gene: TRBD2
J gene: TRBJ2-5
clone size: .
V gene: TRBV10-3
CDR3 protein: CAIRDTGGETQYF
CDR3 DNA: TGTGCCATCAGGGACACGGGAGGAGAGACCCAGTACTTC

D gene: TRBD2
J gene: TRBJ2-1
clone size: .
V gene: TRBV5-1
CDR3 protein: CASSKGLAGGSPLNNEQFF
CDR3 DNA: TGCGCCAGCAGCAAGGGACTAGCGGGAGGATCTCCTCTAAACAATGAGCAGTTCTTC

D gene: .
J gene: TRBJ2-5
clone size: few
V gene: TRBV9
CDR3 protein: CASSVLSGTTRETQYF
CDR3 DNA: TGTGCCAGCAGCGTATTATCCGGGACAACCAGGGAGACCCAGTACTTC

D gene: .
J gene: TRBJ1-2
clone size: .
V gene: TRBV4-3
CDR3 protein: CASSQGLREHYGYTF
CDR3 DNA: TGCGCCAGCAGCCAAGGGTTGAGGGAGCACTATGGCTACACCTTC

D gene: TRBD2
J gene: TRBJ2-1
clone size: .
V gene: TRBV7-3
CDR3 protein: CASSLRLAGVNEQFF
CDR3 DNA: TGTGCCAGCAGCTTGAGACTAGCGGGAGTCAATGAGCAGTTCTTC

D gene: .
J gene: TRBJ1-2
clone size: .
V gene: TRBV7-2
CDR3 protein: CASSLKQNYGYTF
CDR3 DNA: TGTGCCAGCAGCTTAAAACAGAACTATGGCTACACCTTC

D gene: .
J gene: TRBJ1-2
clone size: few
V gene: TRBV6-5
CDR3 protein: CASSYIQGLQYGYTF
CDR3 DNA: TGTGCCAGCAGTTACATCCAGGGCTTACAGTATGGCTACACCTTC

D gene: .
J gene: TRBJ1-5
clone size: .
V gene: TRBV30
CDR3 protein: CAWSPHNGPQHF
CDR3 DNA: TGTGCCTGGAGTCCCCACAATGGGCCCCAGCATTTT

D gene: .
J gene: TRBJ2-7
clone size: few
V gene: TRBV28
CDR3 protein: CASSLGGKKDYEQYF
CDR3 DNA: TGTGCCAGCAGTTTAGGCGGAAAAAAAGATTACGAGCAGTACTTC

D gene: .
J gene: TRBJ1-1
clone size: .
V gene: TRBV30
CDR3 protein: CAWSVRTPGNTEAFF
CDR3 DNA: TGTGCCTGGAGTGTACGAACCCCAGGGAACACTGAAGCTTTCTTT

D gene: TRBD1
J gene: TRBJ2-1
clone size: .
V gene: TRBV7-2
CDR3 protein: CASSLLWTGKANEQFF
CDR3 DNA: TGTGCCAGCAGCCTGCTTTGGACAGGGAAGGCCAATGAGCAGTTCTTC

D gene: TRBD2
J gene: TRBJ2-1
clone size: .
V gene: TRBV5-1
CDR3 protein: CASSSIAGPGDEQFF
CDR3 DNA: TGCGCCAGCAGCTCGATAGCGGGGCCAGGGGATGAGCAGTTCTTC

D gene: TRBD2
J gene: TRBJ2-3
clone size: .
V gene: TRBV4-2
CDR3 protein: CASSQGPAGSTDTQYF
CDR3 DNA: TGTGCCAGCAGCCAAGGCCCAGCGGGGAGCACAGATACGCAGTATTTT

D gene: .
J gene: TRBJ2-5
clone size: .
V gene: TRBV18
CDR3 protein: CASSPPSTQETQYF
CDR3 DNA: TGTGCCAGCTCACCACCCTCGACACAAGAGACCCAGTACTTC

D gene: .
J gene: TRBJ1-2
clone size: .
V gene: TRBV6-5
CDR3 protein: CASSTPGQGNYGYTF
CDR3 DNA: TGTGCCAGCAGTACCCCGGGACAAGGGAACTATGGCTACACCTTC

D gene: .
J gene: TRBJ2-7
clone size: .
V gene: TRBV28
CDR3 protein: CASSWQVYEQYF
CDR3 DNA: TGTGCCAGCAGTTGGCAGGTCTACGAGCAGTACTTC

D gene: .
J gene: TRBJ2-1
clone size: .
V gene: TRBV6-6
CDR3 protein: CASSYSDSPSYNEQFF
CDR3 DNA: TGTGCCAGCAGTTACTCAGACTCGCCCTCCTACAATGAGCAGTTCTTC

D gene: .
J gene: TRBJ2-3
clone size: .
V gene: TRBV21-1
CDR3 protein: CASSKPLRTVGTDTQYF
CDR3 DNA: TGTGCCAGCAGCAAACCACTCCGGACAGTGGGCACAGATACGCAGTATTTT

D gene: .
J gene: TRBJ1-1
clone size: .
V gene: TRBV5-1
CDR3 protein: CASRRQQNTEAFF
CDR3 DNA: TGCGCCAGCAGGCGGCAGCAGAACACTGAAGCTTTCTTT

D gene: .
J gene: TRBJ1-2
clone size: .
V gene: TRBV4-1
CDR3 protein: CASSQGGSYGYTF
CDR3 DNA: TGCGCCAGCAGCCAGGGGGGGAGCTATGGCTACACCTTC

D gene: .
J gene: TRBJ2-3
clone size: once
V gene: TRBV7-8
CDR3 protein: CASSVSSTDTQYF
CDR3 DNA: TGTGCCAGCAGCGTTTCGAGCACAGATACGCAGTATTTT

D gene: TRBD1
J gene: TRBJ1-5
clone size: .
V gene: TRBV6-5
CDR3 protein: CASSYTYRGHQPQHF
CDR3 DNA: TGTGCCAGCAGTTACACCTACAGGGGCCATCAGCCCCAGCATTTT

D gene: .
J gene: TRBJ2-2
clone size: .
V gene: TRBV7-6
CDR3 protein: CASSVIAPDTGELFF
CDR3 DNA: TGTGCCAGCAGCGTCATTGCCCCGGACACCGGGGAGCTGTTTTTT

D gene: TRBD2
J gene: TRBJ2-3
clone size: .
V gene: TRBV5-1
CDR3 protein: CASSPGLVADTQYF
CDR3 DNA: TGCGCCAGCAGCCCCGGACTAGTTGCAGATACGCAGTATTTT

D gene: TRBD1
J gene: TRBJ2-1
clone size: .
V gene: TRBV16
CDR3 protein: CASSPRGTVYNEQFF
CDR3 DNA: TGTGCCAGCAGCCCCAGGGGGACAGTCTACAATGAGCAGTTCTTC

D gene: .
J gene: TRBJ1-5
clone size: .
V gene: TRBV28
CDR3 protein: CASRANNQPQHF
CDR3 DNA: TGTGCCAGCAGAGCAAATAATCAGCCCCAGCATTTT

D gene: TRBD2
J gene: TRBJ2-1
clone size: .
V gene: TRBV19
CDR3 protein: CASSIDLWGTSSYNEQFF
CDR3 DNA: TGTGCCAGTAGTATAGATCTATGGGGGACTAGCTCCTACAATGAGCAGTTCTTC

D gene: .
J gene: TRBJ2-5
clone size: .
V gene: TRBV5-1
CDR3 protein: CASSWELTQTQYF
CDR3 DNA: TGCGCCAGCAGCTGGGAGCTAACCCAGACCCAGTACTTC

D gene: .
J gene: TRBJ1-2
clone size: few
V gene: TRBV2
CDR3 protein: CASSEAQGLSGYTF
CDR3 DNA: TGTGCCAGCAGTGAAGCCCAGGGTTTAAGTGGCTACACCTTC

D gene: .
J gene: TRBJ2-3
clone size: .
V gene: TRBV18
CDR3 protein: CASSQRTDTQYF
CDR3 DNA: TGTGCCAGCTCACAGCGGACAGATACGCAGTATTTT

D gene: .
J gene: TRBJ2-6
clone size: .
V gene: TRBV9
CDR3 protein: CASTRGNSGANVLTF
CDR3 DNA: TGTGCCAGCACTAGGGGGAACTCTGGGGCCAACGTCCTGACTTTC

D gene: .
J gene: TRBJ1-6
clone size: .
V gene: TRBV19
CDR3 protein: CASSIPGEGYNSPLHF
CDR3 DNA: TGTGCCAGTAGTATTCCAGGGGAAGGGTATAATTCACCCCTCCACTTT

D gene: TRBD1
J gene: TRBJ1-1
clone size: .
V gene: TRBV7-6
CDR3 protein: CASSPRQGARDTEAFF
CDR3 DNA: TGTGCCAGCAGCCCTCGACAGGGGGCGAGGGACACTGAAGCTTTCTTT

D gene: TRBD1
J gene: TRBJ2-2
clone size: .
V gene: TRBV6-1
CDR3 protein: CASRAFGTGSGELFF
CDR3 DNA: TGTGCCAGCCGAGCGTTCGGGACAGGGTCCGGGGAGCTGTTTTTT

D gene: .
J gene: TRBJ2-6
clone size: .
V gene: TRBV7-9
CDR3 protein: CASSFVGRGANVLTF
CDR3 DNA: TGTGCCAGCAGCTTTGTGGGGCGGGGGGCCAACGTCCTGACTTTC

D gene: TRBD1
J gene: TRBJ1-3
clone size: .
V gene: TRBV7-8
CDR3 protein: CASSLQGAGGNTIYF
CDR3 DNA: TGTGCCAGCAGCTTACAGGGGGCAGGTGGAAACACCATATATTTT

D gene: .
J gene: TRBJ1-1
clone size: .
V gene: TRBV5-1
CDR3 protein: CASSLTGTTEAFF
CDR3 DNA: TGCGCCAGCAGCTTAACAGGGACCACTGAAGCTTTCTTT

D gene: .
J gene: TRBJ2-7
clone size: .
V gene: TRBV27
CDR3 protein: CASSLRSGTYEQYF
CDR3 DNA: TGTGCCAGCAGTCTCCGCTCAGGAACCTACGAGCAGTACTTC

D gene: .
J gene: TRBJ1-6
clone size: .
V gene: TRBV7-2
CDR3 protein: CASIINRARSSPLHF
CDR3 DNA: TGTGCCAGCATCATAAACAGGGCGCGTTCCTCACCCCTCCACTTT